Shown below are 31 T cell receptor beta chains from a single sample sequenced in a study of cytomegalovirus exposure and HLA in healthy donors. Profiling relied on immunoSEQ multiplex PCR, and the TCRdb table lists in-frame clones only, not all of them. The sample contains roughly 300,000 clones, roughly 85% of which appear only once. The sample consisted of PBMCs. The receptor source for this set is a woman younger than 30 in good health and CMV-seronegative.

The V and J genes are TRBV29-1 and TRBJ2-5; 8 bases agree with TRBD1. In germline, CDR1 is SQVTM, CDR2 ANQGSEA. The CDR3 is made up of 14 amino acids. V lost 4 bases and J lost 5; bases outside the gene matches: 9. The CDR3 region has the DNA TGCAGCGTTGGAGAGGCAGGGGGCTTGGAGACCCAGTACTTC. Translating gives CSVGEAGGLETQYF.

V is TRBV6-1 and J is TRBJ2-3; 7 bases match TRBD1. V lost 3 bases to trimming and J lost 6 bases; unmatched junction nucleotides: 6. The CDR3 sequence is 14 residues long. The germline V gene has CDR1 MNHNS and CDR2 SASEGT. DNA for the CDR3: TGTGCCAGCAGTGAGGACAGGCTAGGGGATACGCAGTATTTT. Amino acids: CASSEDRLGDTQYF.

This rearrangement joins TRBV28 to TRBJ2-7, with 9 positions matching TRBD2. The CDR3 length is 14 residues. With 5 bases clipped from V and 4 bases from J, the junction kept 6 bases outside the gene matches. Germline V gives CDR1 MDHEN, CDR2 SYDVKM. The CDR3: CASSGQAGGYEQYF. The CDR3 coding sequence is TGTGCCAGCAGTGGACAGGCGGGGGGGTACGAGCAGTACTTC.

This clone is a singleton in its sample. V gene TRBV19 combines with J gene TRBJ2-3; TRBD1 matches at 7 bases. V was pared by 5 bases and J by 1 base, with 3 bases of the junction left unmatched. The germline gives CDR1 LNHDA, CDR2 SQIVND (reference sequence). This CDR3 spans 14 amino acids. The CDR3 DNA sequence: TGTGCCAGTAGTGTCGGACAGGGCACAGATACGCAGTATTTT. This sequence encodes CASSVGQGTDTQYF.

The chain uses TRBV2 and TRBJ2-2; a weak D match, TRBD1 (6 bases). Germline-derived CDR1 and CDR2 are SNHLY and FYNNEI. This CDR3 has 15 amino acids. V gave up 7 bases and J gave up 1 base, with 13 bases separating them. CDR3 amino acids: CASTVGHRNTGELFF. The CDR3 bases are TGTGCCAGCACCGTGGGACATCGGAACACCGGGGAGCTGTTTTTT.

The V gene is TRBV2, the J gene TRBJ2-5, with D perhaps matching TRBD1 (6 bases). Per the germline V gene, CDR1 is SNHLY and CDR2 is FYNNEI. Trimming left V 2 bases short and J 5 bases short, with 15 bases between. This CDR3 has 15 residues. The CDR3 DNA sequence: TGTGCCAGCAGTGAACAGGGGATGATGATTGAGACCCAGTACTTC. Translated, it gives CASSEQGMMIETQYF.

This chain connects TRBV29-1 to TRBJ1-1; D gene uncertain. This CDR3 is built from 14 residues. Germline V gives CDR1 SQVTM, CDR2 ANQGSEA. Trimming cost V 1 base and J 9 bases, with 18 bases left between them. The CDR3 reads CSVEVSAEESQAFF. In DNA form, the CDR3 reads TGCAGCGTTGAAGTATCGGCAGAGGAGTCCCAAGCTTTCTTT.

The chain couples TRBV7-4 to TRBJ1-5, with a possible D match to TRBD1 (6 bases). V lost 8 bases and J lost 0, with 11 bases in between. CDR1 and CDR2 from the germline V gene are SGHVT and SQSDAQ. The CDR3 sequence is 14 residues long. The CDR3, as DNA: TGTGCCAGCGTGGACAGCTATAGCAATCAGCCCCAGCATTTT. Translated, it gives CASVDSYSNQPQHF.

This chain uses TRBV28 with TRBJ2-7; no clear D gene. Trimming shortened V by 4 bases and J by 4 bases, and 14 bases separated the two germline ends. This CDR3 is 14 amino acids long. Germline lookup yields CDR1 MDHEN and CDR2 SYDVKM. The chain's CDR3 is CASSSSPSPYEQYF. CDR3 DNA: TGTGCCAGCAGTTCCTCCCCCTCCCCGTACGAGCAGTACTTC.

This clone showed up just a few times. The chain uses TRBV28 and TRBJ1-2, with a weak D call TRBD1 (6 bases). The V end lost 6 bases, the J end lost 1 base, and 9 bases lay between the germline ends. This CDR3 has 13 amino acids. Germline CDR1 and CDR2: MDHEN and SYDVKM. This CDR3 reads CASSVDSNYGYTF. In nucleotides, the CDR3 is TGTGCCAGCAGCGTGGACAGTAACTATGGCTACACCTTC.

This chain uses TRBV27 with TRBJ1-1; D is possibly TRBD1 (5 bases). The length of the CDR3 is 15 residues. V was cut by 4 bases and J by 1 base, with 13 bases left in between. Germline CDR1 MNHEY, CDR2 SMNVEV (reference sequence). CDR3 coding DNA: TGTGCCAGCAGTTCACAGGACGGAAAGAACACTGAAGCTTTCTTT. It translates to CASSSQDGKNTEAFF.

The chain carries TRBV6-5 and TRBJ2-7; possibly TRBD2 for D (6 bases). The CDR3 sequence is 12 residues long. The ends were cut back, 5 bases at V and 6 bases at J, with 11 bases in the middle. The germline CDR1 and CDR2 sequences are MNHEY and SVGAGI. The DNA for the CDR3 is TGTGCCAGCAGTCGGCCCGGGGGCGAGCAGTACTTC. Protein: CASSRPGGEQYF.

The chain recombines TRBV6-1 with TRBJ2-3; D unclear. The CDR3 covers 12 residues. CDR1 and CDR2 (germline): MNHNS, SASEGT. The germline V and J ends were trimmed by 6 bases and 4 bases, with 8 bases remaining between them. The CDR3 sequence is CASRSVADTQYF. The CDR3 nucleotides are TGTGCCAGCAGGTCCGTCGCAGATACGCAGTATTTT.

The V gene is TRBV28, the J gene TRBJ2-1; tentative D call: TRBD2 (5 bases). The CDR3 contains 15 residues. CDR1 is MDHEN and CDR2 is SYDVKM in the germline V gene. V was cut by 5 bases and J by 3 bases, with 14 bases left in between. The CDR3 region is CASSEVATGYNEQFF. As DNA, the CDR3 is TGTGCCAGCAGTGAAGTAGCGACGGGCTACAATGAGCAGTTCTTC.

The J gene is TRBJ2-2, the V gene TRBV10-2; tentative D call: TRBD1 (8 bases). V was trimmed by 6 bases and J by 5 bases, leaving 13 bases between them. CDR3 length: 14 residues. Germline CDR1 is WSHSY and CDR2 is SAAADI. The CDR3 loop is CASRGGTGTGELFF. The CDR3, as DNA: TGCGCCAGCAGGGGGGGGACAGGTACCGGGGAGCTGTTTTTT.

The rearrangement links TRBV4-3 to TRBJ1-1; TRBD1 matches 8 bases. This CDR3 has 18 residues. The germline V gene has CDR1 LGHNA and CDR2 YSLEER. Unmatched junction bases numbered 16, after V lost 3 bases and J lost 4 bases. The CDR3 sequence: CASSQVGQETSLGTEAFF. CDR3 in DNA: TGCGCCAGCAGCCAGGTGGGACAGGAAACAAGTCTTGGCACTGAAGCTTTCTTT.

The V and J genes are TRBV29-1 and TRBJ2-3; 9 nucleotides match TRBD1. This CDR3 has 13 residues. Germline lookup yields CDR1 SQVTM and CDR2 ANQGSEA. J was trimmed by 6 bases and V by 5 bases; bases with no gene match: 6. CDR3 DNA sequence: TGCAGCGTTACCGGGACAGGGTGGGATACGCAGTATTTT. Its translation is CSVTGTGWDTQYF.

The chain joins TRBV7-9 to TRBJ2-7, with 9 bases that match TRBD1. The CDR3 is made up of 17 amino acids. Germline loops: CDR1 SEHNR, CDR2 FQNEAQ (reference sequence). J lost 3 bases, V lost 0 bases, and 9 bases had no gene match. This chain's CDR3 is CASSLARLQTGGYEQYF. As DNA, the CDR3 is TGTGCCAGCAGCTTAGCCCGGCTACAGACAGGGGGCTACGAGCAGTACTTC.

The chain has TRBV19 and TRBJ1-4, with D perhaps matching TRBD1 (5 bases). Trimming took 5 bases from V and 0 from J, leaving 10 bases between them. The CDR3 length is 15 residues. The germline gives CDR1 LNHDA, CDR2 SQIVND (reference sequence). The CDR3 DNA follows: TGTGCCAGTAGTCCACAGGATGCAACTAATGAAAAACTGTTTTTT. This encodes CASSPQDATNEKLFF.

The rearrangement links TRBV5-5 to TRBJ2-2; D is ambiguous. The germline gives CDR1 SGHKS, CDR2 YYEKEE (reference sequence). The CDR3 length is 14 residues. V was shortened by 0 bases and J by 4 bases, with 7 bases between the two germline ends. CDR3 nucleotides: TGTGCCAGCAGCTTGGTCCCTTCCACCGGGGAGCTGTTTTTT. Protein: CASSLVPSTGELFF.

The gene calls are TRBV2 and TRBJ2-3; D might be TRBD2 (6 bases). The CDR3 runs 15 residues. V was clipped by 6 bases and J by 3 bases, with 16 bases between them. Germline CDR1 SNHLY, CDR2 FYNNEI. The CDR3 sequence: CASSALALETDTQYF. The CDR3 region has the DNA TGTGCCAGCAGCGCCCTAGCGCTCGAAACAGATACGCAGTATTTT.

The chain uses TRBV2 and TRBJ2-1; possibly TRBD2 for D (5 bases). The CDR3 loop spans 14 amino acids. The germline V gene has CDR1 SNHLY and CDR2 FYNNEI. V lost 5 bases and J lost 3, with 11 bases in between. CDR3 region: CASSQDSNYNEQFF. CDR3 DNA sequence: TGTGCCAGCAGTCAGGACTCAAACTACAATGAGCAGTTCTTC.

V gene TRBV19 combines with J gene TRBJ2-3; the match to TRBD2 covers 7 bases. The V gene's germline CDR1 is LNHDA and CDR2 SQIVND (reference sequence). After removal of 7 bases from V and 14 bases from J, the junction contained 9 bases not matched to a gene. The CDR3 consists of 11 residues. Here the CDR3 reads CASTGDYWVYF. The DNA of the CDR3 is TGTGCCAGTACCGGGGACTATTGGGTGTATTTT.

This clone was observed a few times. The chain carries TRBV2 and TRBJ2-7, with 10 bases lining up with TRBD1. The germline CDR1 and CDR2 sequences are SNHLY and FYNNEI. This CDR3 has 14 amino acids. The trim removed 4 bases at V and 7 bases at J, leaving 7 bases unmatched. CDR3 sequence (DNA): TGTGCCAGCAGTGCAGTGACAGGGGGCGGAGAGCAGTACTTC. Its translation is CASSAVTGGGEQYF.

This rearrangement joins TRBV27 to TRBJ2-7, with 12 bases that match TRBD2. Trimming at V came to 5 bases and at J to 4 bases, leaving 12 bases not matched to a gene. CDR1 and CDR2 from the germline V gene are MNHEY and SMNVEV (reference sequence). The CDR3 is made up of 17 amino acids. The DNA for the CDR3 is TGTGCCAGCAGTCCAGACCCCCGACTAGCGGGAGCTTACGAGCAGTACTTC. This translates into CASSPDPRLAGAYEQYF.

This clone has just one count. Other nucleotide sequences in the sample specify the same CDR3. V and J are TRBV29-1 and TRBJ2-1; TRBD1 aligns across 7 bases. The V and J ends lost 7 bases and 6 bases, in that order; junction bases with no gene match: 6. Germline-derived CDR1 and CDR2 are SQVTM and ANQGSEA. The length of the CDR3 is 12 residues. CDR3 DNA sequence: TGCAGCGCGGACAGGATTCGCAATGAGCAGTTCTTC. Translation gives CSADRIRNEQFF.

A word on this clone: Other DNA sequences within the sample encode an identical CDR3. The chain recombines TRBV5-6 with TRBJ1-2, with a tentative D call TRBD1 (6 bases). The ends were cut back, 4 bases at V and 4 bases at J, with 8 bases in the middle. The CDR3 contains 12 residues. Per germline, CDR1 SGHDT and CDR2 YYEEEE. The chain's CDR3 is CASSPGVYGYTF. CDR3 DNA: TGTGCCAGCAGCCCAGGGGTCTATGGCTACACCTTC.

This clone was seen only once. The chain joins TRBV21-1 to TRBJ2-3; TRBD1, the D gene given by the table, was not confirmed from the DNA. TRBV21-1 is labeled a pseudogene. The CDR3 totals 17 residues. The CDR3 bases are TGTGCCAGCAGCAAAGACGACAGACAGGGTGAATGGGATACGCAGTATTTT. Encoded protein: CASSKDDRQGEWDTQYF.

The V call is TRBV7-2, the J call TRBJ2-7; D remains unclear. Deletions cut 0 bases from V and 2 bases from J, with 17 bases between. This CDR3 has 17 residues. The germline V gene encodes CDR1 SGHTA and CDR2 FQGNSA. CDR3 loop: CASSLALAGSDPYEQYF. CDR3 nucleotide sequence: TGTGCCAGCAGCTTAGCGCTTGCCGGCAGCGACCCCTACGAGCAGTACTTC.

V and J are TRBV6-5 and TRBJ2-1; a possible D gene is TRBD1 (5 bases). Per the germline V gene, CDR1 is MNHEY and CDR2 is SVGAGI. The CDR3 is 16 amino acids. V lost 4 bases to trimming and J lost 1 base, with 14 bases between them. The DNA of the CDR3 is TGTGCCAGCAGTTCGAATCCGACAGTTTCCTACAATGAGCAGTTCTTC. It encodes CASSSNPTVSYNEQFF.

This clone was seen once. The chain recombines TRBV27 with TRBJ2-7, with 9 bases identical to TRBD2. CDR3 length equals 15 residues. V trimming: 5 bases; J trimming: 2 bases; junction bases outside the gene matches: 7. The germline CDR1 and CDR2 sequences are MNHEY and SMNVEV (reference sequence). CDR3 sequence: CASSGIAGATYEQYF. In nucleotides, the CDR3 is TGTGCCAGCAGTGGAATAGCGGGAGCCACCTACGAGCAGTACTTC.